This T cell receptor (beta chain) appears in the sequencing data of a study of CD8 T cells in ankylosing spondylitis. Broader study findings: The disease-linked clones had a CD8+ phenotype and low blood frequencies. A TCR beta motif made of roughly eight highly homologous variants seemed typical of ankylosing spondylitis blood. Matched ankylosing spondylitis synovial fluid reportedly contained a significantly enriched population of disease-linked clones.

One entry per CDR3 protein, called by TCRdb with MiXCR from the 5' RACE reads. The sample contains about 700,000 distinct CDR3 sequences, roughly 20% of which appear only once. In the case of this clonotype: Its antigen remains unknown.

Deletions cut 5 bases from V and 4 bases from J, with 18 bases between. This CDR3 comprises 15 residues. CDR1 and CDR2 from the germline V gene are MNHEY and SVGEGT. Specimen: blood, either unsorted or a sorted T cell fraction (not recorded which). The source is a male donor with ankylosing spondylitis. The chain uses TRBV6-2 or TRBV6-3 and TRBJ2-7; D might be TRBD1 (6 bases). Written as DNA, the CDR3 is TGTGCCAGCAGTCGAAAGGGGGTTGTCCCATACGAGCAGTACTTC. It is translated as CASSRKGVVPYEQYF.